This TCR beta chain derives from a study of cytomegalovirus exposure and HLA in healthy donors. Study overall: It was reported in a later analysis that the same platform had been used for the 120 or so validation repertoires as for the roughly 710 first-cohort repertoires.

On this clone: Its cognate antigen is unknown.

The CDR3 covers 15 residues. The trim removed 3 bases at V and 0 bases at J, leaving 5 bases unmatched. Germline CDR1 LNHDA, CDR2 SQIVND (reference sequence). General study results and limits: As was reported, the classifier diagnosed cytomegalovirus status with high specificity and sensitivity. A few of the chains that were CMV-associated were confirmed in vitro to be specific for CMV antigens. TCR clusters originating in the first cohort tended to co-occur in the roughly 130 validation repertoires, according to a later analysis.

TCRdb keeps only in-frame clones here, not all; method: immunoSEQ multiplex PCR. The sample holds hundreds of thousands of clones; 88% are singletons and the top ten take approximately 0.95%. The V call is TRBV19, the J call TRBJ2-7; 7 nucleotides align to TRBD2. Sequencing was carried out using PBMCs. The TCR was taken from a woman between 18 and 30 years old in good health and CMV-seronegative. The chain's CDR3 is CASSIPAGSSYEQYF. CDR3 coding DNA: TGTGCCAGTAGTATCCCAGCGGGAAGCTCCTACGAGCAGTACTTC.